Detailed here is one T cell receptor (beta chain). Its specific antigen is unknown. Per-nucleotide qualities are absent, and no much larger clonotype sits a single base away. These data come from a study of graft-versus-host responses after intestinal transplantation (dated by TCRdb to the early 2020s). The study in broad terms: The transplants that recipients got were multivisceral, liver-intestinal, or isolated intestinal. Every recipient was given anti-thymocyte globulin induction, then maintenance tacrolimus and steroids for roughly 3 years. Samples from a few later patients were sequenced in-house on an Illumina MiSeq with MiXCR processing rather than by the commercial service. After intestinal transplantation, graft-versus-host and host-versus-graft alloreactive T cell clones in the graft, circulation and bone marrow were tracked using bulk TCR-beta CDR3 sequencing. A cohort of about 26 intestinal transplant recipients, including one retransplant, was enrolled, and 3 patients lacking pretransplant specimens were excluded. Alloreactive clones were identified by sequencing pre-transplant mixed lymphocyte reaction products and comparing these products with unstimulated pre-transplant donor and recipient T cells. Donor T cell macrochimerism was defined as a peak of at least 4% donor T cells among recipient peripheral blood mononuclear cells. Study-wide conclusions, independent of this receptor: High GvH to HvG T cell clonal ratios were observed in the allografts of patients with donor T cell macrochimerism. The conclusions were limited by the relatively low number and heterogeneity of the intestinal transplant patients. GvH clones were found in recipient bone marrow, and some of the GvH clones appeared earlier in ileal mucosa or blood, which is consistent with an intestinal mucosal origin. Early after transplant, declines in HvG clones were associated with peak levels of circulating GvH clones.

Library generation was performed with the immunoSEQ multiplex PCR assay. Adaptive Biotechnologies carried out high-throughput TCR-beta CDR3 sequencing of genomic DNA for most patients. As for how the authors treated the data: Adaptive's ImmunoSEQ software supplied the TCR sequencing data for around 19 patients, while MiXCR and VDJtools were used to process three other patients. CDR3 nucleotide sequences shared between donor and recipient were removed because their origin could not be assigned. To count as alloreactive, a clone needed at least 2-fold expansion over unstimulated cells and a minimum CFSE-low frequency of 0.002% (template counts) or 0.001% (read counts). Clones were considered mappable if detected in sequenced pre-transplant spleen, lymph node, or MLR CFSE-low populations of the donor or recipient. The cumulative frequency of alloreactive clones was calculated as a percentage of all sequences, weighted by copy number. This is the immuneACCESS table as TCRdb keeps it, with only in-frame sequences that have V and J called. A part of the clones is gone; compared with another copy, unresolved V genes explain less than half, and the rest is unexplained. The V and J calls and clone size are taken from that table; D and trimming were inferred from the DNA. In this sample the table shows around 23,000 clones, about 92% of which occur a single time. The ten most abundant clones make up 0.53% of the sample.

Including the terminal cysteine and phenylalanine, the CDR3 comprises 15 residues. Only the CDR3 DNA stays, 45 bases, in frame from base 1. The junction carries 13 bases between V and J, which are trimmed by 3 bases and 2 bases respectively. Blood samples were collected up to 4 times in the first month after transplant and then at least monthly when available. The V and J genes are TRBV6-7 and TRBJ1-2; the D gene identity is not certain. TRBV6-7 carries the ORF label, with uncertain function. The source was PBMCs, collected 18 days after transplant. The clonotype originates from a human patient who received an intestinal transplant, so some T cells may come from the graft donor. DNA sequence: TGTGCCAGCAGTTATTCGGCTCGCGAAAACTATGGCTACACCTTC. This is translated as CASSYSARENYGYTF.